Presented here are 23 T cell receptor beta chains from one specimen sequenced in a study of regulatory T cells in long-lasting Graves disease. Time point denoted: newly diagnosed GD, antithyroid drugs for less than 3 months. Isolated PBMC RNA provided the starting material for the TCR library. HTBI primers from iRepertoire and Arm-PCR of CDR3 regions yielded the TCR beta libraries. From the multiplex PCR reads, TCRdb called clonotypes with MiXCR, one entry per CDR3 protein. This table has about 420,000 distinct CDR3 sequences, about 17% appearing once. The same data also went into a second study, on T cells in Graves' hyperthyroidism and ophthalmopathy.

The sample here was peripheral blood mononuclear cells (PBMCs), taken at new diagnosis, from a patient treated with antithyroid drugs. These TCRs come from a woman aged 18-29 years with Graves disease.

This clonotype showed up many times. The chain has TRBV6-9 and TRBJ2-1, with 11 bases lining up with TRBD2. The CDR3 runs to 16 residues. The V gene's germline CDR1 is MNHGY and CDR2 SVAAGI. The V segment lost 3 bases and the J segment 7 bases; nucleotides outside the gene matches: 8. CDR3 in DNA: TGTGCCAGCAGTTACGTCGTAGCGGGAGGGCGAAATGAGCAGTTCTTC. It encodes CASSYVVAGGRNEQFF.

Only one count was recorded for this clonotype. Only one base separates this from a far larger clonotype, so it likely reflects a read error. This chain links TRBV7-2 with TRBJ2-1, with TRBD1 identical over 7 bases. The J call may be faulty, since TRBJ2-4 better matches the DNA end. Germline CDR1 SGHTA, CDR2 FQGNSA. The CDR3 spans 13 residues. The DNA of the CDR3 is TGTGCCAGCAGCTCTAACAGGGGAGACACTCAGTACTTC. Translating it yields CASSSNRGDTQYF.

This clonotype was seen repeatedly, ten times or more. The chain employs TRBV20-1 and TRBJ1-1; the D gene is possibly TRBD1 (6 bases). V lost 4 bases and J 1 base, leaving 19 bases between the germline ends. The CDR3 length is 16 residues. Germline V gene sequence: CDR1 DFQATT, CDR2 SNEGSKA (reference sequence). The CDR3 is CSAKGGGATRNTEAFF. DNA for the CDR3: TGCAGTGCTAAGGGGGGGGGGGCAACGAGGAACACTGAAGCTTTCTTT.

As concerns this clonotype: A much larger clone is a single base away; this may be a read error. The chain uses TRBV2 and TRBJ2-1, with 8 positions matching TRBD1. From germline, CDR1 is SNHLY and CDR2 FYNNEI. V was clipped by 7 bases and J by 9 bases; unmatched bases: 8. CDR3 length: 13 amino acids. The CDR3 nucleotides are TGTGCCAGCATGCATGACAGGGGCGGTGAGCAGTTCTTC. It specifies CASMHDRGGEQFF.

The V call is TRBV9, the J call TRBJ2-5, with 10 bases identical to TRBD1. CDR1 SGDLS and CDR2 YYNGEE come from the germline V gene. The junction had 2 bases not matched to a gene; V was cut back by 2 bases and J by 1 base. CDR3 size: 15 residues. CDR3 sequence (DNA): TGTGCCAGCAGCGTTGGGACAGGGGCCCAAGAGACCCAGTACTTC. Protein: CASSVGTGAQETQYF.

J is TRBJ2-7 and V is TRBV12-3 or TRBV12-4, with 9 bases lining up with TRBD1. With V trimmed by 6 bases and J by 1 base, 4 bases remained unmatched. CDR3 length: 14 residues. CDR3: CASRPDRGSYEQYF. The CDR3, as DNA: TGTGCCAGCAGACCCGACAGGGGGTCCTACGAGCAGTACTTC.

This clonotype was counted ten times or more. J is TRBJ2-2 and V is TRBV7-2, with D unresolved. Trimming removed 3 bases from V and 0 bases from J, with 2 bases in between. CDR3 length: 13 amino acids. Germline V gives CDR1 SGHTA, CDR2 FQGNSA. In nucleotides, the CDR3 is TGTGCCAGCAGCTTTACGAACACCGGGGAGCTGTTTTTT. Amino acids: CASSFTNTGELFF. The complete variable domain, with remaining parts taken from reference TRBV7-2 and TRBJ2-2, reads GAGVSQSPSNKVTEKGKDVELRCDPISGHTALYWYRQSLGQGLEFLIYFQGNSAPDKSGLPSDRFSAERTGGSVSTLTIQRTQQEDSAVYLCASSFTNTGELFFGEGSRLTVL.

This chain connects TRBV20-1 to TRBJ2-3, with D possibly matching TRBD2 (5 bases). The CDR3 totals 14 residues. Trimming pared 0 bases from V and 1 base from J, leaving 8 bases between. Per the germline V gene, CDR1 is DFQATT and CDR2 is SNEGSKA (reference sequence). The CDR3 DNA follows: TGCAGTGCTAGAGATGCGAGGGGCACAGATACGCAGTATTTT. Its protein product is CSARDARGTDTQYF.

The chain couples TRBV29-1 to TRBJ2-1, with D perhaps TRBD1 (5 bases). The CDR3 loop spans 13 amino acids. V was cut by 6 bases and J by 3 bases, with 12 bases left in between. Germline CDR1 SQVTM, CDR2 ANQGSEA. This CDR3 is CSVRLGDYNEQFF. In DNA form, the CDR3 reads TGCAGCGTACGCCTAGGGGACTACAATGAGCAGTTCTTC.

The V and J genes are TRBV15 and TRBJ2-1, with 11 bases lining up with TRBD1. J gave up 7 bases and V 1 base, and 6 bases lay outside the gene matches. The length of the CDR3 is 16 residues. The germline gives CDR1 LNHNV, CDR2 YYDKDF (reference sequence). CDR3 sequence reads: CATSRGGQGARNEQFF. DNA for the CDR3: TGTGCCACCAGCAGAGGAGGACAGGGGGCGCGGAATGAGCAGTTCTTC. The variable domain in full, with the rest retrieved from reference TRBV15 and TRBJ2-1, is DAMVIQNPRYQVTQFGKPVTLSCSQTLNHNVMYWYQQKSSQAPKLLFHYYDKDFNNEADTPDNFQSRRPNTSFCFLDIRSPGLGDTAMYLCATSRGGQGARNEQFFGPGTRLTVL.

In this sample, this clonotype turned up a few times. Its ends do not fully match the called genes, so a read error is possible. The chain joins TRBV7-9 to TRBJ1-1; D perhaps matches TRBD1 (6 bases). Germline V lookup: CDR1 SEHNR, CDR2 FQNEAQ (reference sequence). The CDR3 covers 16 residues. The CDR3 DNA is TGTGCCAGCAGCATAGCCCGGGGGCGGTCGAACACTGGAGCTTTCTTT. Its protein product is CASSIARGRSNTGAFF.

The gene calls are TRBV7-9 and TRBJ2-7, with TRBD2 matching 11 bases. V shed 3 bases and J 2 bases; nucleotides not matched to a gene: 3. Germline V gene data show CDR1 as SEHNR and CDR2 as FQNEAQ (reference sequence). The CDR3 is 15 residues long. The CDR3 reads CASSFMTSGAYEQYF. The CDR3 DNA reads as TGTGCCAGCAGCTTCATGACTAGCGGGGCCTACGAGCAGTACTTC.

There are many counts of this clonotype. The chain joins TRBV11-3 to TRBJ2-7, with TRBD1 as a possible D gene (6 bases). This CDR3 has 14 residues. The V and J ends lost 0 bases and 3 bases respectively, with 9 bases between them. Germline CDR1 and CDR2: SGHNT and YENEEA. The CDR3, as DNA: TGTGCCAGCAGCTTAGAGGACAGAAACTACGAGCAGTACTTC. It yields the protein CASSLEDRNYEQYF.

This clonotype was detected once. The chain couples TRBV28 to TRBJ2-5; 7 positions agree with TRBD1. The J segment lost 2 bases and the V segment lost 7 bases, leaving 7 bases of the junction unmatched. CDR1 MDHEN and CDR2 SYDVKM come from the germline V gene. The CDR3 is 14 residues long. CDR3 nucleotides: TGTGCCAGCACCCAGACAGGGAGTCAAGAGACCCAGTACTTC. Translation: CASTQTGSQETQYF.

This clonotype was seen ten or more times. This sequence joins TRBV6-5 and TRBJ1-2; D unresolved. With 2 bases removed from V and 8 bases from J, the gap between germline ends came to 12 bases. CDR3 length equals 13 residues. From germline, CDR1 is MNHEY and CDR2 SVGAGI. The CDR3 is CASSYTPGDGYTF. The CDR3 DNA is TGTGCCAGCAGTTACACCCCAGGAGACGGCTACACCTTC.

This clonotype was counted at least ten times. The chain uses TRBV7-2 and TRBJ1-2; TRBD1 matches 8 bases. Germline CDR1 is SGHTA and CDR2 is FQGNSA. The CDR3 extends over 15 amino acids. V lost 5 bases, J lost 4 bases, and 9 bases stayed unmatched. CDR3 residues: CASSDRGGRPYGYTF. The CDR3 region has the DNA TGTGCCAGCAGCGACAGGGGCGGAAGACCCTATGGCTACACCTTC.

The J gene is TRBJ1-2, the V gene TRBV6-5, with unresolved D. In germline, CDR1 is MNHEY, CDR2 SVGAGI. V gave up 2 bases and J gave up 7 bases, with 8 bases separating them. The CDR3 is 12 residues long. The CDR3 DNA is TGTGCCAGCAGTTACGGCAGAGGTGGCTACACCTTC. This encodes CASSYGRGGYTF.

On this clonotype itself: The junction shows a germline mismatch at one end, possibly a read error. CDR3 bases: TGTGCCAGCAGTTTATCTCCGGGACTAGCGGGCTCCCACAATGAGCAGTTCTTC. Amino acid sequence: CASSLSPGLAGSHNEQFF. The chain uses TRBV28 and TRBJ2-1, with 12 bases aligning to TRBD2. Per germline, CDR1 MDHEN and CDR2 SYDVKM. The CDR3 spans 18 residues.

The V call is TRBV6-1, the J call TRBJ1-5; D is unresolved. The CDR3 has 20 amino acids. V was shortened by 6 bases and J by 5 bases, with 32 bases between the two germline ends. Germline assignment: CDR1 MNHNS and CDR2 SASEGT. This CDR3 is CASRPRRASLSGPPYQPQHF. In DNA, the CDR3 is TGTGCCAGCAGACCCCGACGGGCCTCCCTATCAGGACCTCCCTATCAGCCCCAGCATTTT.

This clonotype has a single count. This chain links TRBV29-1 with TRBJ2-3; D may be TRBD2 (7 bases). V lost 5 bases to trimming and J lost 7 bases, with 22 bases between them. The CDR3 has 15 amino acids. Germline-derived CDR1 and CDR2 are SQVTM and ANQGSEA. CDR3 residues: CSVLPAGAGWHTQYF. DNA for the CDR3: TGCAGCGTTCTACCTGCGGGGGCGGGTTGGCATACGCAGTATTTT.

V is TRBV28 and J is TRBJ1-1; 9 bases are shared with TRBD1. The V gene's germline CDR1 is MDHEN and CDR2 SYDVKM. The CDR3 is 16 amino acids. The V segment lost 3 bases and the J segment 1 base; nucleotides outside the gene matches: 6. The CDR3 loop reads CASSFGDRGTNTEAFF. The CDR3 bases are TGTGCCAGCAGTTTTGGAGACAGGGGGACGAACACTGAAGCTTTCTTT.

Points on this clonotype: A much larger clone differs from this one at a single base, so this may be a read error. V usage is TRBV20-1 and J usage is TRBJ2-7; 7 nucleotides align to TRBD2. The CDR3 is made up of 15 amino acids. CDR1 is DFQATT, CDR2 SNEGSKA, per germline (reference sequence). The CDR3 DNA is TGCAGTGCTACCCCTTCCGGCGGGAGCTCCTACGAGCAGGACTTC. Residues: CSATPSGGSSYEQDF.

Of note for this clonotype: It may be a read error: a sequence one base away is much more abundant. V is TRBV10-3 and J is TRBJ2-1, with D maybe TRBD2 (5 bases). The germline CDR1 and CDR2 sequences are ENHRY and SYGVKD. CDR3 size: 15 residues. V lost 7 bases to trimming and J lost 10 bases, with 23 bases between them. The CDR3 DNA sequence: TGTGCCATCAAAAAGACTGAGGCTAGCTCCTACGAGCAGTTCTTC. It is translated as CAIKKTEASSYEQFF.